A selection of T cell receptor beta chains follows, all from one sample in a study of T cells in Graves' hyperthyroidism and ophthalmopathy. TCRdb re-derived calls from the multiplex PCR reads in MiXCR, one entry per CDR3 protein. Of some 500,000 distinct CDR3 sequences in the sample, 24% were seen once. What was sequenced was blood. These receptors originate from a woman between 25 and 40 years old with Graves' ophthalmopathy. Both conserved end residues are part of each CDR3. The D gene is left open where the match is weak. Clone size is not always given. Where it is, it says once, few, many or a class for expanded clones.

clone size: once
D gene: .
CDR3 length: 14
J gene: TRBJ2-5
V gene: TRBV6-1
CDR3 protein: CAIRDREGQKTQYF
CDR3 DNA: TGTGCCATAAGAGACAGGGAGGGGCAAAAGACCCAGTACTTC

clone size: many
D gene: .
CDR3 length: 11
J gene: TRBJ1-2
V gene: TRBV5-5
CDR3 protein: CASSLELGYTF
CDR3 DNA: TGTGCCAGCAGCTTGGAGTTGGGCTACACCTTC

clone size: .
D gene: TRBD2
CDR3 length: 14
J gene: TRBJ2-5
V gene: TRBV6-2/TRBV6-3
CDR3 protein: CASRAGLAGETQYF
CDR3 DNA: TGTGCCAGCAGGGCGGGACTAGCCGGAGAGACCCAGTACTTC

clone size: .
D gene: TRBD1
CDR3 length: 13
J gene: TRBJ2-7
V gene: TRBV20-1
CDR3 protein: CSARQGLPYEQYF
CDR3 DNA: TGCAGTGCCCGACAGGGGCTACCCTACGAGCAGTACTTC

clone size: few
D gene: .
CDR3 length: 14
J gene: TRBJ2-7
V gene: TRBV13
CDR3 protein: CASSPRPQGHEQYF
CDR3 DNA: TGTGCCAGCAGCCCGCGTCCTCAGGGCCACGAGCAGTACTTC

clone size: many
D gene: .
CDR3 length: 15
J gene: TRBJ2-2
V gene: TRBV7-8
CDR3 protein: CASSLGPLGTGELFF
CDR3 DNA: TGTGCCAGCAGCTTAGGGCCCCTGGGGACCGGGGAGCTGTTTTTT

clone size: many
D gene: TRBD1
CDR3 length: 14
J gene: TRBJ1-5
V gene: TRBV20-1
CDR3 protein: CSASPRTGNQPQHF
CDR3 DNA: TGCAGTGCTAGCCCTCGGACAGGGAATCAGCCCCAGCATTTT

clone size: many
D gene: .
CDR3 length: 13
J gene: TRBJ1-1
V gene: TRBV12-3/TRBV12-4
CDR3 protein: CASIRSGGTEAFF
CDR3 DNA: TGTGCCAGCATCCGGTCCGGCGGGACTGAAGCTTTCTTT

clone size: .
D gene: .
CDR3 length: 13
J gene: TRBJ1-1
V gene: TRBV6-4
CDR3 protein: CASSPNEAVEAFF
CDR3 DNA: TGTGCCAGCAGTCCCAACGAGGCAGTCGAAGCTTTCTTT

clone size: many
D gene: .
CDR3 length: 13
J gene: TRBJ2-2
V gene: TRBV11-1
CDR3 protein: CASSLETNGELFF
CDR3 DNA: TGTGCCAGCAGCTTAGAAACCAACGGGGAGCTGTTTTTT

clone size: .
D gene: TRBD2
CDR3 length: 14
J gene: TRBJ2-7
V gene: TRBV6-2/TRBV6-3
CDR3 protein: CASSKLAGGNEQYF
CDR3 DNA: TGTGCCAGCAGTAAACTAGCGGGAGGGAACGAGCAGTACTTC

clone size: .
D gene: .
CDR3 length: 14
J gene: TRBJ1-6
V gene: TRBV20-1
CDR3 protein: CSARGGAVNSPLHF
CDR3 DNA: TGCAGTGCTAGAGGGGGGGCGGTGAATTCACCCCTCCACTTT

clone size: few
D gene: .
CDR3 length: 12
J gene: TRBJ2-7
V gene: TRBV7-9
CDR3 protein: CASSQKTYEQYF
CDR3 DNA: TGTGCCAGCAGCCAAAAGACCTACGAGCAGTACTTC

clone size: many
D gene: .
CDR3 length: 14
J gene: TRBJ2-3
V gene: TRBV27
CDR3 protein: CASSGPGTQDTQYF
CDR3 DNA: TGTGCCAGCAGTGGTCCCGGTACCCAAGATACGCAGTATTTT

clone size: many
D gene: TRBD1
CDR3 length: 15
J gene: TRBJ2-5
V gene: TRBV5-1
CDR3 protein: CASSPVEGAEETQYF
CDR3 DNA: TGCGCCAGCAGCCCAGTAGAGGGGGCGGAAGAGACCCAGTACTTC

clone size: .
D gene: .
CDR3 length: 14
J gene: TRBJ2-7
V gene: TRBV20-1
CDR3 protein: CSARGAQTIYEQYF
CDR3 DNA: TGCAGTGCTAGAGGGGCCCAGACTATCTACGAGCAGTACTTC

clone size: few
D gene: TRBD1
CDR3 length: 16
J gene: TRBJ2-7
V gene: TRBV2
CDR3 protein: CASSDEGQRRSYEQYF
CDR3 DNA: TGTGCCAGCAGTGACGAGGGACAGCGCCGTTCCTACGAGCAGTACTTC

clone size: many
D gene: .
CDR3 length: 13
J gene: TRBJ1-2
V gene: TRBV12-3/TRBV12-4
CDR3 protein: CASSLGQNYGYTF
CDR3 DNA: TGTGCCAGCAGTTTAGGACAGAACTATGGCTACACCTTC